This T cell receptor beta chain was identified during a study of T cells in women clearing cervical HPV infection. Here immunoSEQ multiplex PCR was the method, and the copy in TCRdb shows in-frame clones only, minus some. In all, the sample yields tens of thousands of clones. Notes on this clone: The read terminates 3 residues ahead of where the CDR3 ends, so the germline J gene completes it.

V dropped 4 bases and J dropped 5; count of bases not matched to a gene: 20. CDR1 and CDR2 from the germline V gene are SGHVS and FQNEAQ. The CDR3 contains 18 residues. The sample comprised blood buffy coat. This rearrangement joins TRBV7-8 to TRBJ2-7, with 7 bases lining up with TRBD1. This sequence was found in a woman aged 18 to 75 with a cervical HPV16 infection that either progressed to CIN3+ or cleared (not recorded which). The CDR3 sequence is CASSSERRQGGVRDEQYF. The part of the CDR3 DNA that was read is TGTGCCAGCAGCTCGGAGAGAAGACAGGGTGGTGTACGTGACGAG.